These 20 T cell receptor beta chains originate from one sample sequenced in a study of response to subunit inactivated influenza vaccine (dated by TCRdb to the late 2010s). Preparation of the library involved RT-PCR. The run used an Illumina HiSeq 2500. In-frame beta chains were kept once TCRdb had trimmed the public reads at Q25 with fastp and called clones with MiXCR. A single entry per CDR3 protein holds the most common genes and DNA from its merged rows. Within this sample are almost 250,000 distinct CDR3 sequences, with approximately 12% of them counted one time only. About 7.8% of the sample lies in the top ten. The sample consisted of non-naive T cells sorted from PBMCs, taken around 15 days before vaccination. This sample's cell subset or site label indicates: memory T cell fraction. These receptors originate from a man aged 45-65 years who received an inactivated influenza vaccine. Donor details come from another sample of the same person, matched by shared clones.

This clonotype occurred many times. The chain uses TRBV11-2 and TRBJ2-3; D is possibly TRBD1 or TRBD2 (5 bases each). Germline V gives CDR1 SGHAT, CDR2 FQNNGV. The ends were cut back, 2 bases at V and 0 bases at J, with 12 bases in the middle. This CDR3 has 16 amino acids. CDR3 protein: CASSLRSGPSTDTQYF. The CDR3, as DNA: TGTGCCAGCAGCTTACGTTCGGGGCCAAGCACAGATACGCAGTATTTT.

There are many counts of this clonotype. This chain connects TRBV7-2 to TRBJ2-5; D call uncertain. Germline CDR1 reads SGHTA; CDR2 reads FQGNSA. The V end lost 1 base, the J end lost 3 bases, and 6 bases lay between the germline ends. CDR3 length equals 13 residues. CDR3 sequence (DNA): TGTGCCAGCAGCTTAGGGCCAGAAGAGACCCAGTACTTC. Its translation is CASSLGPEETQYF.

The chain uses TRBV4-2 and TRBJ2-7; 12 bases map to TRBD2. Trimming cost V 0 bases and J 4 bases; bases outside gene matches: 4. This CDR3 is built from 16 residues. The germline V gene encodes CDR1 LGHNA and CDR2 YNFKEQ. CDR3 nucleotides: TGTGCCAGCAGCCAAGATCCTAGCGGGAGGGCTTACGAGCAGTACTTC. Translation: CASSQDPSGRAYEQYF.

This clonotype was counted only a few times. CDR3 nucleotides: TGTGCCAGCAGTATCACCGGGACACTACCTTATGGCTACACCTTC. Its translation: CASSITGTLPYGYTF. V gene TRBV28 combines with J gene TRBJ1-2; D might be TRBD1 (6 bases). Germline V gives CDR1 MDHEN, CDR2 SYDVKM. CDR3 length: 15 amino acids. The V gene lost 5 bases and the J gene lost 5 bases, with 18 bases spanning the gap.

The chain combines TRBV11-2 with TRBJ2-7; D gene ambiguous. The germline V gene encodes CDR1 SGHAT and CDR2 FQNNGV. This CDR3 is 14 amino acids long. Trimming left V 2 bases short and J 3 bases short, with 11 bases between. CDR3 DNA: TGTGCCAGCAGCTTAACTTTCGGGTTCTACGAGCAGTACTTC. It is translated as CASSLTFGFYEQYF.

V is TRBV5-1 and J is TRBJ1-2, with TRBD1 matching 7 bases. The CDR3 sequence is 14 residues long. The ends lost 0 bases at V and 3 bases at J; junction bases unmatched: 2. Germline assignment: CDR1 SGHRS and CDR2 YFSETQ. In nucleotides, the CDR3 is TGCGCCAGCAGCTTGGGACAGGGTCACTATGGCTACACCTTC. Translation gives CASSLGQGHYGYTF.

In DNA, the CDR3 is TGTGCCAGCAATCCCTTACCGGGACCAGCGCCTCGAACGGGCACCGGGGAGCTGTTTTTT. The encoded protein is CASNPLPGPAPRTGTGELFF. The chain joins TRBV9 to TRBJ2-2, with D tentatively TRBD1 or TRBD2 (5 bases each). V was shortened by 6 bases and J by 4 bases, with 31 bases between the two germline ends. CDR3 length equals 20 residues. CDR1 is SGDLS, CDR2 YYNGEE, per germline.

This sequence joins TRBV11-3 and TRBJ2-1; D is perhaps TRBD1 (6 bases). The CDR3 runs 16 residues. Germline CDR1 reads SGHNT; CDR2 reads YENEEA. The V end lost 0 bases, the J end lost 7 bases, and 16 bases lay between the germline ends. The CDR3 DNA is TGTGCCAGCAGCTTAGAAAAGGGGGTAGTTATGAATGAGCAGTTCTTC. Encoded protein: CASSLEKGVVMNEQFF.

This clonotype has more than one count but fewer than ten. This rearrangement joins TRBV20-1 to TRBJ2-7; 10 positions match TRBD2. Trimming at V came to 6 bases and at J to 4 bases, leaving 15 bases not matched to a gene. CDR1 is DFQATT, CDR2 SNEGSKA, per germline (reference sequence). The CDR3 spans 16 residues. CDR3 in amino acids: CSANRPIAGGTYEQYF. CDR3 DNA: TGCAGTGCCAATCGGCCTATAGCGGGAGGAACTTACGAGCAGTACTTC.

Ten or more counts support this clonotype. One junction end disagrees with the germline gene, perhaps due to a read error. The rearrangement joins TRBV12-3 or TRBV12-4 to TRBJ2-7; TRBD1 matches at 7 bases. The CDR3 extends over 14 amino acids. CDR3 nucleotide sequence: TGTGCCAGCAGTAGCCGGGACAGCTCCCACGAGCAGTACTTC. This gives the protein CASSSRDSSHEQYF.

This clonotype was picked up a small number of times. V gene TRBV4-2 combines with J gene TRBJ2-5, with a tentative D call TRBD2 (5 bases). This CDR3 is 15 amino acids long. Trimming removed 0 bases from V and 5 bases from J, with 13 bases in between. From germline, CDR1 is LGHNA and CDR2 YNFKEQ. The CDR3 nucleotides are TGTGCCAGCAGCCAAGATCTGAGCCGGGGTGAGACCCAGTACTTC. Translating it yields CASSQDLSRGETQYF.

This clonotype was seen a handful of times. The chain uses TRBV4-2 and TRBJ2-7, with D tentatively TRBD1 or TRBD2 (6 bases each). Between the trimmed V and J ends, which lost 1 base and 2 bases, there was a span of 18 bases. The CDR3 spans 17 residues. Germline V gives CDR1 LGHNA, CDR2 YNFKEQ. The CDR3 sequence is CASSQGPSGAGTYEQYF. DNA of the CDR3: TGTGCCAGCAGCCAAGGTCCCTCGGGGGCCGGTACCTACGAGCAGTACTTC.

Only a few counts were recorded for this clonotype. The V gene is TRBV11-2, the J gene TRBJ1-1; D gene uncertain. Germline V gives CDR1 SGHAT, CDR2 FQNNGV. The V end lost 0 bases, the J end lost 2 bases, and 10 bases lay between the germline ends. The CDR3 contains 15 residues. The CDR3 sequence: CASSLDSVLNTEAFF. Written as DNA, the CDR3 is TGTGCCAGCAGCTTAGATTCGGTGCTTAACACTGAAGCTTTCTTT.

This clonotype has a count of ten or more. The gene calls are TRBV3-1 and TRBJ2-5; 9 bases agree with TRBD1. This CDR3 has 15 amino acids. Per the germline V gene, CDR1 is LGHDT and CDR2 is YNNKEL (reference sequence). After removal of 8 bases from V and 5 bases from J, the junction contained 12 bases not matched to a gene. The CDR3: CASSLGTGSGETQYF. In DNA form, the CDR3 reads TGTGCCAGCTCCTTGGGGACAGGGAGTGGGGAGACCCAGTACTTC.

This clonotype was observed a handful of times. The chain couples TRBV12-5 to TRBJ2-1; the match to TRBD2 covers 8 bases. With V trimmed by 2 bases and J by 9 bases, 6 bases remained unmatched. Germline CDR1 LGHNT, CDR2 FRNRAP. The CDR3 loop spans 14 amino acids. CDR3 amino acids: CASGLPAGEGEQFF. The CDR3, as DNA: TGTGCTAGTGGTTTGCCAGCGGGAGAAGGTGAGCAGTTCTTC. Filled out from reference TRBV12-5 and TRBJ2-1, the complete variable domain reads DARVTQTPRHKVTEMGQEVTMRCQPILGHNTVFWYRQTMMQGLELLAYFRNRAPLDDSGMPKDRFSAEMPDATLATLKIQPSEPRDSAVYFCASGLPAGEGEQFFGPGTRLTVL.

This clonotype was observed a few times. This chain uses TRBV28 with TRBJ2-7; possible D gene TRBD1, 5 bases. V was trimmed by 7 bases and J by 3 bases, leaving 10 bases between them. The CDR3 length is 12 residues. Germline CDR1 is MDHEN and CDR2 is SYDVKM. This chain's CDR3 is CASTGSNYEQYF. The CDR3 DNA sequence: TGTGCCAGCACAGGGTCAAACTACGAGCAGTACTTC. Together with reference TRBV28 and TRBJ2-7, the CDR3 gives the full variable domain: DVKVTQSSRYLVKRTGEKVFLECVQDMDHENMFWYRQDPGLGLRLIYFSYDVKMKEKGDIPEGYSVSREKKERFSLILESASTNQTSMYLCASTGSNYEQYFGPGTRLTVT.

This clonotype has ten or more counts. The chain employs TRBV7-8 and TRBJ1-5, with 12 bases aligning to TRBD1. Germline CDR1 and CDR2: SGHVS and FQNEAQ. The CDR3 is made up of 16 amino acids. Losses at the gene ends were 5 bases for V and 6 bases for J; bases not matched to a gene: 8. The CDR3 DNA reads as TGTGCCAGCAGCCTCCGGGACAGGGGGCCGGGTCAGCCCCAGCATTTT. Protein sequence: CASSLRDRGPGQPQHF.

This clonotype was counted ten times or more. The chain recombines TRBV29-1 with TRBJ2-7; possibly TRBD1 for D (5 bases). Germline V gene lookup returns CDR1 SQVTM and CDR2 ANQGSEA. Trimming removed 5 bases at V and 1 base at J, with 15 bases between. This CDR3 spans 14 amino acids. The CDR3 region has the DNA TGCAGCGTTAAAGTACAGGCAGAATCCTACGAGCAGTACTTC. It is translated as CSVKVQAESYEQYF.

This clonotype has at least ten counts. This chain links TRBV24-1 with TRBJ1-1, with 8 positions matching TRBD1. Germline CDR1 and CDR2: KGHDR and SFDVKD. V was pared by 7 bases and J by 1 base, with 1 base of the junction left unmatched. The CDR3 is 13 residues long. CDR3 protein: CATRDRGNTEAFF. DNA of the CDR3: TGTGCCACCAGAGACAGGGGGAACACTGAAGCTTTCTTT.

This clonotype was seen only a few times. The CDR3 protein is CASSPGTTPYNEQFF. The CDR3 DNA reads as TGTGCCAGCAGTCCCGGGACTACCCCCTACAATGAGCAGTTCTTC. J is TRBJ2-1 and V is TRBV12-3 or TRBV12-4; 7 nucleotides match TRBD2. This CDR3 spans 15 amino acids. J lost 2 bases, V lost 5 bases, and 6 bases had no gene match.